This TCR beta chain was documented in a study of T cell changes during pregnancy in multiple sclerosis. Germline CDR1 reads SGHTA; CDR2 reads FQGTGA. This CDR3 is 16 amino acids long. The J segment lost 6 bases and the V segment lost 5 bases, leaving 13 bases of the junction unmatched. Here immunoSEQ multiplex PCR was the method, and the copy in TCRdb shows in-frame clones only, minus some. This table has around 78,000 clones, 93% appearing once. The sequence was collected from a female donor with multiple sclerosis, enrolled in a pregnancy study. The material sequenced was peripheral blood, taken in the second trimester of pregnancy. The rearrangement links TRBV7-3 to TRBJ1-2, with TRBD1 matching over 9 bases. DNA of the CDR3: TGTGCCAGCAGCCCTCACCCGACAGGGGGAGACGATGGCTACACCTTC. Its protein is CASSPHPTGGDDGYTF.